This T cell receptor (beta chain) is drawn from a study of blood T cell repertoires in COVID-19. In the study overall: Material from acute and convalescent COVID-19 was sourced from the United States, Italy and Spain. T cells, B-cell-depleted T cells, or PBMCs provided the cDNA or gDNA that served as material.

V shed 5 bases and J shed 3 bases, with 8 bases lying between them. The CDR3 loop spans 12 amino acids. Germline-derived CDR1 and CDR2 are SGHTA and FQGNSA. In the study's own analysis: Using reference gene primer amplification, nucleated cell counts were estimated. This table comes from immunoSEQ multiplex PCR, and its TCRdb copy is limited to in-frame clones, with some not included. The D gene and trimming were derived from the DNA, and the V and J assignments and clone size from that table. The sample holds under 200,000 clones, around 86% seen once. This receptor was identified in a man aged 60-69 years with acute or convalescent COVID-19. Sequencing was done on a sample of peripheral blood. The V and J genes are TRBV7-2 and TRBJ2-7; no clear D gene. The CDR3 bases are TGTGCCAGCAGCCCCTCACTCTACGAGCAGTACTTC. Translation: CASSPSLYEQYF.